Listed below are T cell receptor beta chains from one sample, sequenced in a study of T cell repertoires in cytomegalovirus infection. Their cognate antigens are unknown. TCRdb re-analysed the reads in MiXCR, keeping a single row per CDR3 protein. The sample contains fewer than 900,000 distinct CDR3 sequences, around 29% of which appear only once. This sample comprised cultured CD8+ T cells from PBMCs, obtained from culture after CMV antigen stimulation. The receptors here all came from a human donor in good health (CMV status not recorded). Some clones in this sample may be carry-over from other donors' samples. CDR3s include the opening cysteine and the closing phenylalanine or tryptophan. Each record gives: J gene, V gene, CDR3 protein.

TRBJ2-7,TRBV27,CASSTGNEQYF
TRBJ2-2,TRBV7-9,CASTSPDRGQGGELFF
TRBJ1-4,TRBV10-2,CASATTVNEKLFF
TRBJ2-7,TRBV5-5,CASSLKQAYEQYF
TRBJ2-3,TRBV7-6,CASSLRAGGPPDTQYF
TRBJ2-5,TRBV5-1,CASRGLAGISETQYF
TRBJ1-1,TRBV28,CANLRKGGTEAFF
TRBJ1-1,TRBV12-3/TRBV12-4,CASSSAGYLNTEAFF
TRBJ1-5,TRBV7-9,CASTTSTDLAQHF
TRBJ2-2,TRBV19,CATLREGAVGTGELFF
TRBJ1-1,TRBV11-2,CASSPSHLDTEAFF
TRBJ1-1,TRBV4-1,CASNRGQNTEAFF
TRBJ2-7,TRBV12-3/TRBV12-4,CASSFSLNEQYF
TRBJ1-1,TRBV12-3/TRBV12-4,CASSAPVYNTEAFF
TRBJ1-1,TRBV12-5,CASGFLVRSEQGEGKAFF
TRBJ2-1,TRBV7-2,CASSPGEGCSYNEQFF
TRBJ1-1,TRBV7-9,CASSSEGARAEAFF
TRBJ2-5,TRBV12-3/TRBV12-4,CASKLQGLFQETQYF
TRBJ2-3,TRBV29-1,CSGGAPLEYF
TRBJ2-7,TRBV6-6,CASSFPDRGDEQYF
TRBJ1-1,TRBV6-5,CASSSLQGSGMNTEAFF
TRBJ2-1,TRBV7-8,CASSLIGHHEQFF
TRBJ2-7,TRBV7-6,CASSFSFRLYEQYF
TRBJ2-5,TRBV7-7,CASSLRGGNLQETQYF
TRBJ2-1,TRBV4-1,CASSHSSSARQFF
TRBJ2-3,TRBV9,CASSRGRGSTDTQYF